One and the same sample provided the 16 T cell receptor beta chains below, sequenced in a study of CD8+ T cells in alopecia areata. Extraction of RNA preceded its reverse transcription into cDNA, which served as the sequencing template. The protocol was immunoSEQ multiplex PCR, while the TCRdb copy is restricted to in-frame clones and leaves out a portion. The data show some 150,000 clones, around 55% seen once. The specimen was CD8+ T cells sorted from blood, collected at week 0. These receptors were collected from a human donor with alopecia areata.

V is TRBV5-1 and J is TRBJ2-7; weak D call: TRBD1 (5 bases). V gave up 5 bases and J gave up 3 bases, with 12 bases separating them. This CDR3 has 13 amino acids. Per germline, CDR1 SGHRS and CDR2 YFSETQ. CDR3 in amino acids: CASSIGHNYEQYF. CDR3 nucleotide sequence: TGCGCCAGCAGTATAGGACATAACTACGAGCAGTACTTC.

This chain joins TRBV11-2 and TRBJ2-3, with 8 bases fitting TRBD2. Germline values: CDR1 SGHAT, CDR2 FQNNGV. Unmatched junction bases numbered 4, after V lost 3 bases and J lost 2 bases. The CDR3 sequence is 15 residues long. This chain's CDR3 is CASSLGSGATDTQYF. The CDR3, as DNA: TGTGCCAGCAGCTTGGGTAGCGGGGCCACAGATACGCAGTATTTT.

The CDR3 loop is CASSLIGGGEKLFF. The CDR3 DNA reads as TGTGCCAGCAGCTTAATCGGGGGCGGTGAAAAACTGTTTTTT. The V and J genes are TRBV11-2 and TRBJ1-4; a possible D gene is TRBD1 (6 bases). Trimming took off 2 bases at V and 7 bases at J, with 11 bases between the two ends. CDR3 size: 14 residues. Germline V gene sequence: CDR1 SGHAT, CDR2 FQNNGV.

The chain carries TRBV5-6 and TRBJ2-4, with 7 bases identical to TRBD1. The ends lost 0 bases at V and 6 bases at J; junction bases unmatched: 3. The CDR3 sequence is 14 residues long. CDR1 and CDR2 from the germline V gene are SGHDT and YYEEEE. CDR3: CASSLGTGGNIQYF. CDR3 DNA sequence: TGTGCCAGCAGCTTGGGGACAGGCGGAAACATTCAGTACTTC.

The chain carries TRBV25-1 and TRBJ1-2; the match to TRBD1 covers 7 bases. CDR3 length: 12 residues. Germline CDR1 MGHDK, CDR2 SYGVNS. V was clipped by 8 bases and J by 5 bases; unmatched bases: 5. In nucleotides, the CDR3 is TGTGCCAGCCGGACAGGAGGATATGGCTACACCTTC. It yields the protein CASRTGGYGYTF.

This clone occurred a few times. The rearrangement uses TRBV29-1 and TRBJ2-2; a weak D match, TRBD1 (5 bases). The germline V gene has CDR1 SQVTM and CDR2 ANQGSEA. Trimming pared 6 bases from V and 4 bases from J, leaving 12 bases between. The CDR3 contains 13 residues. The DNA of the CDR3 is TGCAGCGTCATTAGTACAGGCACCGGGGAGCTGTTTTTT. This sequence encodes CSVISTGTGELFF.

The count of this clone is one. J is TRBJ2-1 and V is TRBV5-1, with D perhaps matching TRBD2 (5 bases). There are 13 residues in the CDR3. V was trimmed by 5 bases and J by 2 bases, leaving 8 bases between them. Germline assignment: CDR1 SGHRS and CDR2 YFSETQ. CDR3 bases: TGCGCCAGCAGGCCGGAGGCCTACAATGAGCAGTTCTTC. Translating gives CASRPEAYNEQFF.

This clone occurred a few times. Compared with germline, one end of the junction differs, possibly owing to a read error. The J gene is TRBJ1-1, the V gene TRBV11-2; the D is unclear. CDR3 length: 11 amino acids. The germline V gene encodes CDR1 SGHAT and CDR2 FQNNGV. The CDR3 loop is CASSHRSTREF. CDR3 nucleotide sequence: TGTGCCAGCAGCCACCGATCGACACGGGAATTT.

This clone was counted a few times. The chain couples TRBV29-1 to TRBJ2-2; 7 nucleotides align to TRBD2. Germline values: CDR1 SQVTM, CDR2 ANQGSEA. J lost 6 bases, V lost 4 bases, and 8 bases had no gene match. The CDR3 covers 14 residues. The DNA of the CDR3 is TGCAGCGTTGTTGGGAGGGACTCCCCCGGGGAGCTGTTTTTT. This sequence encodes CSVVGRDSPGELFF.

This clone was observed a few times. The rearrangement uses TRBV30 and TRBJ2-3; TRBD2 matches at 9 bases. The CDR3 runs to 13 residues. Trimming took 1 base from V and 6 from J; bases not matched to a gene: 2. The germline V gene encodes CDR1 GTSNPN and CDR2 SVGIG (reference sequence). As DNA, the CDR3 is TGTGCCTGGAGTGAGCTAGCGGGGGATACGCAGTATTTT. The encoded protein is CAWSELAGDTQYF.

This clone was seen only a few times. The gene calls are TRBV6-5 and TRBJ2-1; D is undetermined. The V end was cut by 0 bases, the J end by 2 bases, with 2 bases between. Germline V gene data show CDR1 as MNHEY and CDR2 as SVGAGI. CDR3 length equals 13 residues. This CDR3 reads CASSYSAYNEQFF. In DNA form, the CDR3 reads TGTGCCAGCAGTTACTCCGCCTACAATGAGCAGTTCTTC.

This chain uses TRBV30 with TRBJ2-3; D perhaps matches TRBD1 (6 bases). Germline V CDR1 and CDR2: GTSNPN, SVGIG (reference sequence). The CDR3 has 15 residues. V shed 0 bases and J shed 4 bases, with 14 bases lying between them. This CDR3 is CAWSVVSGVADTQYF. CDR3 DNA: TGTGCCTGGAGTGTAGTATCAGGGGTCGCAGATACGCAGTATTTT.

This clone was detected a few times. The chain uses TRBV29-1 and TRBJ1-1; D unclear. CDR1 SQVTM and CDR2 ANQGSEA come from the germline V gene. The CDR3 extends over 12 amino acids. The V end lost 3 bases, the J end lost 7 bases, and 12 bases lay between the germline ends. CDR3 protein: CSVEGWGGEAFF. CDR3 in DNA: TGCAGCGTTGAGGGGTGGGGTGGTGAAGCTTTCTTT.

This chain links TRBV30 with TRBJ1-1, with D possibly being TRBD1 (5 bases). This CDR3 is built from 11 residues. V shed 5 bases and J shed 4 bases, with 8 bases lying between them. The germline CDR1 and CDR2 sequences are GTSNPN and SVGIG (reference sequence). The CDR3 DNA reads TGTGCCTGGGCCGGGGGCACTGAAGCTTTCTTT. This gives the protein CAWAGGTEAFF. The full variable domain, in which reference TRBV30 and TRBJ1-1 provide the parts outside the CDR3, is SQTIHQWPATLVQPVGSPLSLECTVEGTSNPNLYWYRQAAGRGLQLLFYSVGIGQISSEVPQNLSASRPQDRQFILSSKKLLLSDSGFYLCAWAGGTEAFFGQGTRLTVV.

This clone was recorded a few times. V usage is TRBV6-5 and J usage is TRBJ2-7; the match to TRBD1 covers 10 bases. V shed 5 bases and J 3 bases; nucleotides not matched to a gene: 4. There are 14 residues in the CDR3. Germline CDR1 reads MNHEY; CDR2 reads SVGAGI. CDR3 DNA sequence: TGTGCCAGCAGTCCCGGGACAGGGGACTACGAGCAGTACTTC. This encodes CASSPGTGDYEQYF.

The chain carries TRBV13 and TRBJ2-1, with 7 bases that match TRBD1. After removal of 4 bases from V and 1 base from J, the junction contained 1 base not matched to a gene. Germline-derived CDR1 and CDR2 are PRHDT and FYEKMQ (reference sequence). The CDR3 is made up of 14 amino acids. CDR3 residues: CASSSRGSYNEQFF. The CDR3 nucleotides are TGTGCCAGCAGCTCCAGGGGGTCCTACAATGAGCAGTTCTTC.